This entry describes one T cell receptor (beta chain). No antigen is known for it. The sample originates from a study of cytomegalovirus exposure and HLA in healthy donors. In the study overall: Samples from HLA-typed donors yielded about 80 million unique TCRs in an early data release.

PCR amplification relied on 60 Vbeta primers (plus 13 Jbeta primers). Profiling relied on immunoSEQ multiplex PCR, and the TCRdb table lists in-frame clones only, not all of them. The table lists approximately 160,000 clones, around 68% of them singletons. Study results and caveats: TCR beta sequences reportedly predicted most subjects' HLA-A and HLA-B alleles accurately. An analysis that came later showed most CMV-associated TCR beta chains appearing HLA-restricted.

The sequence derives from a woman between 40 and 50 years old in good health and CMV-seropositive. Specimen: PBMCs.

The chain's CDR3 is CSAGTGVYEQYF. The CDR3 DNA follows: TGCAGCGCCGGGACAGGGGTCTACGAGCAGTACTTC. The chain couples TRBV29-1 to TRBJ2-7, with 10 bases identical to TRBD1. Germline V gene lookup returns CDR1 SQVTM and CDR2 ANQGSEA. The CDR3 runs 12 residues. V lost 7 bases and J lost 3; bases outside the gene matches: 3.